These T cell receptor beta chains were read from a single sample in a study of blood T cell repertoires in COVID-19. Libraries were prepared by immunoSEQ multiplex PCR; TCRdb keeps only in-frame clonotypes and omits some of them. Of roughly 280,000 clones listed, approximately 90% are singletons. Sequenced input: PBMCs or T cells enriched from blood (not recorded which). These receptors were obtained from a woman in her twenties or thirties with acute COVID-19. Both conserved end residues are part of each CDR3. D genes are given only for firm matches. Clone sizes are given selectively: once, few, many, or a class where the clone is expanded.

d_gene,j_gene,abundance,v_gene,CDR3aa,CDR3nt
TRBD1,TRBJ1-2,.,TRBV7-2,CASSFTPGGVLGYTF,TGTGCCAGCAGCTTTACTCCAGGGGGCGTACTTGGCTACACCTTC
TRBD2,TRBJ2-3,few,TRBV6-4,CASSDVAGGTDTQYF,TGTGCCAGCAGTGACGTAGCGGGAGGCACAGATACGCAGTATTTT
.,TRBJ1-4,once,TRBV7-9,CASSLGHGSEKLFF,TGTGCCAGCAGCTTGGGCCATGGAAGTGAAAAACTGTTTTTT
.,TRBJ2-7,.,TRBV25-1,CASSRLGTDSYEQYF,TGTGCCAGCAGTCGACTAGGGACCGACTCCTACGAGCAGTACTTC
.,TRBJ1-1,few,TRBV30,CAWSDGGRAFF,TGTGCCTGGAGTGACGGGGGGAGAGCTTTCTTT
TRBD2,TRBJ2-1,.,TRBV7-9,CASTLMEGGRTYNEQFF,TGTGCCAGCACCCTCATGGAGGGCGGGAGAACCTACAATGAGCAGTTCTTC
.,TRBJ2-2,.,TRBV10-3,CAISEWGRETGELFF,TGTGCCATCAGTGAGTGGGGCAGGGAAACCGGGGAGCTGTTTTTT
.,TRBJ2-1,.,TRBV19,CASSSSRYNEQFF,TGTGCCAGTAGTAGTTCGAGGTACAATGAGCAGTTCTTC
.,TRBJ2-3,.,TRBV7-6,CASSLGAVPSTDTQYF,TGTGCCAGCAGCTTAGGGGCAGTCCCTAGCACAGATACGCAGTATTTT
.,TRBJ2-1,.,TRBV15,CATSRVGGTNYNEQFF,TGTGCCACCAGCAGAGTAGGCGGAACTAACTACAATGAGCAGTTCTTC
.,TRBJ2-7,.,TRBV5-6,CASSLISRLGRDEQYF,TGTGCCAGCAGCTTGATCTCCAGACTAGGACGGGACGAGCAGTACTTC
.,TRBJ2-1,.,TRBV29-1,CSSDGGSSYNEQFF,TGCAGCTCTGACGGGGGTAGCTCCTACAATGAGCAGTTCTTC
TRBD1,TRBJ2-7,.,TRBV3-1/TRBV3-2,CASSPGTDSFYEQYF,TGTGCCAGCAGCCCAGGGACAGATTCCTTTTACGAGCAGTACTTC
.,TRBJ2-3,.,TRBV15,CATSRVTSSDTQYF,TGTGCCACCAGCAGAGTAACTAGCTCAGATACGCAGTATTTT
.,TRBJ1-2,.,TRBV28,CASSLDSTTGSYYGYTF,TGTGCCAGCAGTCTCGACTCGACGACAGGTAGTTACTATGGCTACACCTTC
.,TRBJ1-5,once,TRBV24-1,CATAHSSNQPQHF,TGTGCCACCGCCCACAGTAGCAATCAGCCCCAGCATTTT
.,TRBJ1-1,.,TRBV2,CASSESTGLFTEAFF,TGTGCCAGCAGTGAATCGACAGGCTTGTTCACTGAAGCTTTCTTT
TRBD1,TRBJ1-2,.,TRBV20-1,CSARAGTDAF,TGCAGTGCTAGGGCCGGGACAGACGCCTTC
TRBD1,TRBJ1-6,.,TRBV20-1,CSASGRTGGYSPLHF,TGCAGTGCTAGTGGGCGGACAGGGGGCTATTCACCCCTCCACTTT
TRBD2,TRBJ2-1,once,TRBV30,CAWSVQAGGLNEQFF,TGTGCCTGGAGTGTACAAGCGGGAGGCCTCAATGAGCAGTTCTTC
.,TRBJ1-4,.,TRBV28,CASSRGANEKLFF,TGTGCCAGTTCGCGGGGGGCTAATGAAAAACTGTTTTTT
.,TRBJ2-2,.,TRBV3-1/TRBV3-2,CASNSPGVATGELFF,TGTGCCAGCAACAGTCCGGGAGTGGCCACCGGGGAGCTGTTTTTT
TRBD2,TRBJ2-1,.,TRBV3-1/TRBV3-2,CASSQWTSSDNEQFF,TGTGCCAGCAGCCAATGGACTAGCAGTGACAATGAGCAGTTCTTC
TRBD1,TRBJ1-6,.,TRBV14,CASSQMDRENSPLHF,TGTGCCAGCAGCCAGATGGACAGGGAAAACTCACCCCTCCACTTT
.,TRBJ2-1,.,TRBV5-1,CASSLAGTSDNEQFF,TGCGCCAGCAGCTTGGCGGGGACTTCCGACAATGAGCAGTTCTTC
.,TRBJ2-3,once,TRBV24-1,CATSDFETGDPQDTQYF,TGTGCCACCAGTGATTTTGAAACGGGAGACCCTCAAGATACGCAGTATTTT